This TCR beta chain was obtained from a study of preoperative IRX-2 immunotherapy in early breast cancer. Sample treatment: preoperative locoregional IRX-2 cytokine immunotherapy. This phase Ib study tested locoregional IRX-2 cytokine immunotherapy given before surgery. V lost 5 bases to trimming and J lost 8 bases; unmatched junction nucleotides: 9. The CDR3 has 15 amino acids. Germline V CDR1 and CDR2: SGHAT, FQNNGV. The assay was immunoSEQ multiplex PCR, and TCRdb's table has in-frame clones only and misses some. Counted here are about 23,000 clones, roughly 95% occurring once; the ten biggest clones make up roughly 16%.

This sequence originates from a human donor with breast cancer. The source was tumor tissue, collected after IRX-2 immunotherapy. The V call is TRBV11-2, the J call TRBJ1-6, with TRBD1 identical over 7 bases. The CDR3 sequence: CASSPSGTVYSPLHF. Written as DNA, the CDR3 is TGTGCCAGCAGCCCTTCCGGGACAGTGTATTCACCCCTCCACTTT.